This T cell receptor (beta chain) was obtained from a study of blood T cell repertoires in COVID-19. Data came from immunoSEQ multiplex PCR; TCRdb stores just in-frame clones and leaves some out. This table has a few hundred thousand clones, around 86% appearing once. Across about two dozen US areas, participants ranged in age from 18 to 89 years. Participant reports of clinical history set cohort assignment. The CDR3 totals 18 residues. Germline CDR1 is WSHSY and CDR2 is SAAADI. V was clipped by 2 bases and J by 5 bases; unmatched bases: 15. The genes are TRBV10-2 and TRBJ1-5; 7 bases are a match to TRBD1. The sequencing sample was made of PBMCs or T cells enriched from blood (not recorded which). This sequence originates from a woman younger than 30 who had recovered from COVID-19. The chain's CDR3 is CASSETFSGQGVHQPQHF. DNA for the CDR3: TGCGCCAGCAGTGAGACCTTTTCGGGGCAGGGGGTGCATCAGCCCCAGCATTTT.